This passage covers 17 T cell receptor beta chains from one sample sequenced in a study of beta chain features in type 1 diabetes. Since all of the isolated RNA was reverse transcribed, expressed TCRB transcripts were what got sequenced. Only in-frame clones appear in the TCRdb table, and some are missing; sequencing was by immunoSEQ multiplex PCR. The sample has 450,000 to 600,000 clones; over 25% are singletons. Sequenced input: naive CD4+ T cells from blood. The receptors shown here come from a man aged 18 to 30 in good health.

This clone was seen more than once but under ten times. The chain is built from TRBV30 and TRBJ2-1, with 10 bases fitting TRBD2. The J segment lost 7 bases and the V segment lost 0 bases, leaving 3 bases of the junction unmatched. Germline CDR1 is GTSNPN and CDR2 is SVGIG (reference sequence). The CDR3 runs to 14 residues. The CDR3 loop is CAWSVTSGINEQFF. CDR3 in DNA: TGTGCCTGGAGTGTAACTAGCGGGATAAATGAGCAGTTCTTC.

J is TRBJ2-5 and V is TRBV7-2; TRBD1 is a possible D gene (5 bases). The germline V gene has CDR1 SGHTA and CDR2 FQGNSA. V lost 0 bases, J lost 4 bases, and 15 bases lay in between. This CDR3 region has 16 residues. The CDR3 nucleotides read TGTGCCAGCAGCTTAGCGCCCGGCGGCCAGGGAGAGACCCAGTACTTC. Its protein product is CASSLAPGGQGETQYF.

This clone was observed a handful of times. The gene calls are TRBV6-5 and TRBJ2-1; 9 positions match TRBD2. Germline V gives CDR1 MNHEY, CDR2 SVGAGI. Trimming removed 7 bases from V and 5 bases from J; junction bases left unmatched: 9. The CDR3 has 15 amino acids. The CDR3 nucleotides read TGTGCCAGCACAAGTAGGACTAGCGAGCACAATGAGCAGTTCTTC. Translated: CASTSRTSEHNEQFF.

CDR3 residues: CASSQGTEFNTEAFF. The CDR3 DNA follows: TGTGCCAGCAGCCAAGGGACTGAGTTTAACACTGAAGCTTTCTTT. This chain connects TRBV4-2 to TRBJ1-1; D unresolved. V was pared by 1 base and J by 2 bases, with 11 bases between. The CDR3 extends over 15 amino acids. Per germline, CDR1 LGHNA and CDR2 YNFKEQ.

The V gene is TRBV28, the J gene TRBJ2-1; 10 nucleotides agree with TRBD2. Germline CDR1 and CDR2: MDHEN and SYDVKM. Unmatched junction bases numbered 10, after V lost 5 bases and J lost 15 bases. This CDR3 is built from 13 residues. The DNA of the CDR3 is TGTGCCAGCAGTAGTCCGACTAGCGGGCCGAGGTTCTTC. It yields the protein CASSSPTSGPRFF.

This clone was detected a few times. J is TRBJ2-1 and V is TRBV4-1; 8 bases align to TRBD2. Germline values: CDR1 MGHRA, CDR2 YSYEKL. This CDR3 comprises 16 residues. Losses at the gene ends were 0 bases for V and 6 bases for J; bases not matched to a gene: 7. The CDR3 loop reads CASSQDSTSGGNEQFF. The CDR3 DNA is TGCGCCAGCAGCCAAGATAGTACTAGCGGCGGCAATGAGCAGTTCTTC.

The V gene is TRBV4-1, the J gene TRBJ1-2; D is unclear. The V end was cut by 4 bases, the J end by 8 bases, with 14 bases between. The germline V gene has CDR1 MGHRA and CDR2 YSYEKL. This CDR3 is 13 amino acids long. CDR3 nucleotides: TGCGCCAGCAGCCTTATCCAACGCTCGGGCTACACCTTC. This encodes CASSLIQRSGYTF.

This CDR3 is CASSQPGTGGNQPQHF. The CDR3 coding sequence is TGCGCCAGCAGTCAACCCGGGACAGGGGGCAATCAGCCCCAGCATTTT. The rearrangement joins TRBV23-1 to TRBJ1-5; 10 nucleotides align to TRBD1. TRBV23-1 qualifies as an ORF whose function is uncertain. The CDR3 is 16 residues long. With V trimmed by 2 bases and J by 2 bases, 3 bases remained unmatched.

The chain recombines TRBV10-3 with TRBJ2-5, with D possibly being TRBD2 (6 bases). Germline CDR1 is ENHRY and CDR2 is SYGVKD. The CDR3 contains 12 residues. V was shortened by 2 bases and J by 5 bases, with 6 bases between the two germline ends. The CDR3 region has the DNA TGTGCCATCAGTGAGGCGGGGGAGACCCAGTACTTC. Translated: CAISEAGETQYF.

This chain uses TRBV7-2 with TRBJ1-2, with 10 nucleotides matching TRBD1. The germline gives CDR1 SGHTA, CDR2 FQGNSA. CDR3 length: 15 residues. The trim removed 3 bases at V and 9 bases at J, leaving 10 bases unmatched. CDR3 sequence reads: CASSFFPGQGTSYTF. CDR3 coding DNA: TGTGCCAGCAGCTTCTTCCCGGGACAGGGGACGAGCTACACCTTC.

This rearrangement joins TRBV9 to TRBJ2-7; D not certain. Per the germline V gene, CDR1 is SGDLS and CDR2 is YYNGEE. The CDR3 consists of 15 residues. Trimming removed 0 bases from V and 0 bases from J, with 10 bases in between. This CDR3 reads CASSVGKFSSYEQYF. CDR3 DNA: TGTGCCAGCAGCGTAGGAAAGTTCTCCTCCTACGAGCAGTACTTC.

This clone has just a few counts. V usage is TRBV2 and J usage is TRBJ2-3, with D tentatively TRBD1 (6 bases). Trimming pared 4 bases from V and 3 bases from J, leaving 8 bases between. CDR1 SNHLY and CDR2 FYNNEI come from the germline V gene. The length of the CDR3 is 13 residues. Here the CDR3 DNA reads TGTGCCAGCAGTGGGACAGCAACAGATACGCAGTATTTT. Translated, it gives CASSGTATDTQYF.

This clone appeared a few times. The J gene is TRBJ2-4, the V gene TRBV19; unclear D gene. The CDR3 is 13 residues long. Trimming stripped 3 bases from V and 7 bases from J, with 10 bases between. Germline CDR1 LNHDA, CDR2 SQIVND (reference sequence). CDR3 bases: TGTGCCAGTAGTATGCTAGTCGGGAACATTCAGTACTTC. Its protein product is CASSMLVGNIQYF. Variable domain in full (rest from reference TRBV19 and TRBJ2-4): DGGITQSPKYLFRKEGQNVTLSCEQNLNHDAMYWYRQDPGQGLRLIYYSQIVNDFQKGDIAEGYSVSREKKESFPLTVTSAQKNPTAFYLCASSMLVGNIQYFGAGTRLSVL.

This clone was counted only a few times. V usage is TRBV14 and J usage is TRBJ2-1, with TRBD2 matching over 7 bases. Looked up from germline, CDR1 is SGHDN and CDR2 is FVKESK. The CDR3 runs 14 residues. V shed 0 bases and J 15 bases; nucleotides not matched to a gene: 11. In DNA, the CDR3 is TGTGCCAGCAGCCAAGATCTCGGAGGGAGGGCTGCGTTCTTC. It specifies CASSQDLGGRAAFF.

V usage is TRBV30 and J usage is TRBJ2-1; TRBD2 matches at 7 bases. CDR1 is GTSNPN and CDR2 is SVGIG in the germline V gene (reference sequence). The CDR3 totals 14 residues. J lost 3 bases, V lost 2 bases, and 4 bases had no gene match. CDR3 sequence reads: CAWSPLAYYNEQFF. In DNA, the CDR3 is TGTGCCTGGAGTCCACTAGCGTACTACAATGAGCAGTTCTTC.

The chain employs TRBV30 and TRBJ2-7; 7 bases fit TRBD2. CDR1 and CDR2 (germline): GTSNPN, SVGIG (reference sequence). Trimming cost V 5 bases and J 4 bases; bases outside gene matches: 5. The CDR3 consists of 12 residues. The CDR3 nucleotides are TGTGCCTGGGTTCAGGGAGGGTACGAGCAGTACTTC. Translated, it gives CAWVQGGYEQYF.

This clone has more than one count but fewer than ten. The rearrangement joins TRBV15 to TRBJ2-3, with D maybe TRBD2 (6 bases). The CDR3 runs to 15 residues. Germline V gene data show CDR1 as LNHNV and CDR2 as YYDKDF (reference sequence). The germline V and J ends were trimmed by 0 bases and 3 bases, with 10 bases remaining between them. This CDR3 reads CATSRDAGWTDTQYF. For the CDR3, the DNA is TGTGCCACCAGCAGAGATGCGGGATGGACAGATACGCAGTATTTT. The full variable domain, with the rest looked up from reference TRBV15 and TRBJ2-3, is DAMVIQNPRYQVTQFGKPVTLSCSQTLNHNVMYWYQQKSSQAPKLLFHYYDKDFNNEADTPDNFQSRRPNTSFCFLDIRSPGLGDTAMYLCATSRDAGWTDTQYFGPGTRLTVL.